At least ten counts were recorded for the clone carrying this T cell receptor (beta chain). The antigen is undetermined. These data come from a study of T-cell reconstitution after alpha-beta-depleted transplantation in children. Unique molecular identifiers were used to barcode this TCRbeta library. TCRdb reprocessed the PCR reads via MiXCR and lists one record per CDR3 protein. The table records 450,000 to 600,000 distinct CDR3 sequences, 10% to 15% of them present only once. This CDR3 comprises 15 residues. Germline assignment: CDR1 SQVTM and CDR2 ANQGSEA. V was clipped by 4 bases and J by 5 bases; unmatched bases: 8. Study observations and caveats: The study reportedly traced alpha-beta T cells about two months after transplant to several hundred expanded graft clones.

The source is a male patient younger than 18 who had a stem cell transplant for acute myeloid leukemia, so the T cells may come from the graft donor. The specimen was PBMCs, mostly from graft donor cells, collected 360 days after TCRalphabeta/CD19-depleted stem cell transplant. The chain joins TRBV29-1 to TRBJ2-2, with 9 bases identical to TRBD2. CDR3 amino acids: CSVASGRQGTGELFF. The CDR3 coding sequence is TGCAGCGTTGCCAGCGGGAGGCAAGGAACCGGGGAGCTGTTTTTT.